Ten or more counts support the clone carrying this TCR beta chain. Time point here: blood at routine non-recurrence follow-up after resection. One entry per CDR3 protein results from TCRdb running MiXCR on the 5' RACE reads. The table lists just over 70,000 distinct CDR3 sequences, 7.5% to 10% of them singletons, with roughly 1.8% in the top ten. J was trimmed by 4 bases and V by 5 bases; bases with no gene match: 13. The CDR3 is 17 amino acids. Germline CDR1 reads SGHRS; CDR2 reads YFSETQ. The entry originates in a study of spatial heterogeneity in lung cancer. The specimen comprised PBMCs, sampled at follow-up. V and J are TRBV5-1 and TRBJ2-7; 12 bases fit TRBD1. This receptor was identified in a female donor with early-stage non-small cell lung cancer. DNA for the CDR3: TGCGCCAGCAGTTACCGGGACAGGGGGCTGGCTGGGTACGAGCAGTACTTC. Translating it yields CASSYRDRGLAGYEQYF.